These T cell receptor beta chains were read from a single sample in a study of blood T cell repertoires in COVID-19. The method was immunoSEQ multiplex PCR; TCRdb's version includes in-frame clones alone and lacks a portion of them. In the table there are approximately 250,000 clones, around four fifths of which are singletons. Sequences were obtained from peripheral blood. The receptors shown here come from a man in his 60s who had recovered from COVID-19. CDR3s include the opening cysteine and the closing phenylalanine or tryptophan. The D gene is left open where the match is weak. Only part of the rows carry a size: once, few, many, or a class if the clone is expanded.

v_gene	d_gene	abundance	j_gene	CDR3nt	CDR3aa
TRBV6-5	-	-	TRBJ2-3	TGTGCCAGCAGGCTGGGCAGTTCGGGCACAGATACGCAGTATTTT	CASRLGSSGTDTQYF
TRBV7-9	-	-	TRBJ1-2	TGTGCCAGCAGCTTAGCGCATGAGCGATCGGATGGCTACACCTTC	CASSLAHERSDGYTF
TRBV3-1/TRBV3-2	-	once	TRBJ2-5	TGTGCCAGCAGCCAAGATCTCGGCCAAGAGACCCAGTACTTC	CASSQDLGQETQYF
TRBV10-3	-	-	TRBJ2-5	TGTGCCATCAGTGAACTACAAGAGACCCAGTACTTC	CAISELQETQYF
TRBV6-5	-	-	TRBJ2-7	TGTGCCAGCCACCAAATTACGGGTAGCGAGCAGTACTTC	CASHQITGSEQYF
TRBV6-5	TRBD2	-	TRBJ2-5	TGTGCCAGCAGCTACCTGGGACTAGCGGGAGGAGAGACCCAGTACTTC	CASSYLGLAGGETQYF
TRBV5-1	TRBD2	-	TRBJ2-5	TGCGCCAGCAGCTTGGGTTCCCCAGCGGGGAGGCCTCAAGAGACCCAGTACTTC	CASSLGSPAGRPQETQYF
TRBV20-1	TRBD2	-	TRBJ2-3	TGCAGTGCTAGTAGTCTAGCGGAGAGCACAGATACGCAGTATTTT	CSASSLAESTDTQYF
TRBV2	-	-	TRBJ1-2	TGTGCCAGCAGTGCGACAGGAGTGACCTATGGCTACACCTTC	CASSATGVTYGYTF
TRBV30	TRBD1	-	TRBJ1-1	TGTGCCTGGAGTACAAACAGGGGGAGGAACACTGAAGCTTTCTTT	CAWSTNRGRNTEAFF
TRBV5-8	-	once	TRBJ1-1	TGTGCCAGCAGCTTGCGACACGGCGATCGTTTGGTCACTGAAGCTTTCTTT	CASSLRHGDRLVTEAFF
TRBV2	-	-	TRBJ2-6	TGTGCCAGCCTCAGTCCCACCACTGGGGCCAACGTCCTGACTTTC	CASLSPTTGANVLTF
TRBV28	-	-	TRBJ2-3	TGTGCCAGCAGTTTTGGCCAGCCCCCAGAGGGAGATACGCAGTATTTT	CASSFGQPPEGDTQYF
TRBV29-1	TRBD1	-	TRBJ1-1	TGCAGCGTTAGGGACAGCGGCACTGAAGCTTTCTTT	CSVRDSGTEAFF
TRBV5-1	-	-	TRBJ2-2	TGCGCCAGCAGCCTCGGGACACTTACCGGGGAGCTGTTTTTT	CASSLGTLTGELFF
TRBV6-4	TRBD2	once	TRBJ2-1	TGTGCCAGCAGTGAACTAGCGGCGTCGGAGCAGTTCTTC	CASSELAASEQFF
TRBV7-8	-	many	TRBJ1-6	TGTGCCAGCAGCTTAGCCCTTGAGGCCAATTCACCCCTCCACTTT	CASSLALEANSPLHF
TRBV6-5	-	-	TRBJ1-2	TGTGCCAGCAGACGAACTCGTGGGGGAGCGGGGGGCTACACCTTC	CASRRTRGGAGGYTF
TRBV29-1	-	once	TRBJ2-1	TGCAGCGTTGAAAAGGCGCGAGGTGAGCAGTTCTTC	CSVEKARGEQFF
TRBV12-3/TRBV12-4	TRBD1	-	TRBJ1-5	TGTGCCAGCAGGCAGGGGGATCAGCCCCAGCATTTT	CASRQGDQPQHF
TRBV6-5	-	-	TRBJ2-2	TGTGCCAGCAGTTGGGCTAAGAACACCGGGGAGCTGTTTTTT	CASSWAKNTGELFF
TRBV19	TRBD1	-	TRBJ1-2	TGTGCCAGTAGTGGGACAGGGAACTATGGCTACACCTTC	CASSGTGNYGYTF
TRBV5-5	-	-	TRBJ2-7	TGTGCCAGCAGCTTGGGACAGGTCGTGTTGCCCGGCGAGCAGTACTTC	CASSLGQVVLPGEQYF
TRBV6-5	TRBD1	once	TRBJ1-1	TGTGCCAGCAGTCACCGGGACAGGGCGAACACTGAAGCTTTCTTT	CASSHRDRANTEAFF
TRBV19	TRBD1	-	TRBJ2-5	TGTGCCAGTAGTCGACAGGGTTTACAAGAGACCCAGTACTTC	CASSRQGLQETQYF
TRBV28	TRBD2	-	TRBJ2-7	TGTGCCAGCAGTTCCCAGCGGGGGGTAGTTAACGAGCAGTACTTC	CASSSQRGVVNEQYF
TRBV5-1	-	-	TRBJ1-1	TGCGCCAGCAGCACAGTGGGGGCCGTTCGCTTCATGAACACTGAAGCTTTCTTT	CASSTVGAVRFMNTEAFF
TRBV12-3/TRBV12-4	-	-	TRBJ2-2	TGTGCCAGCTCCGGGAGTGGGGCCGGGGAGCTGTTTTTT	CASSGSGAGELFF
TRBV19	-	-	TRBJ2-2	TGTGCCAGTAGTATAGACGCGACTCGAACCGGGGAGCTGTTTTTT	CASSIDATRTGELFF
TRBV5-5	-	-	TRBJ1-2	TGTGCCAGCAGCTTGGGACCAGCGAATAACTATGGCTACACCTTC	CASSLGPANNYGYTF
TRBV5-1	-	-	TRBJ2-5	TGCGCCAGCAGCTTGGCAGAACGGGGGACCCAGTACTTC	CASSLAERGTQYF
TRBV12-2	-	-	TRBJ1-4	TGTGCAAGTCGAAGTCCAAAGTTGAGGACAGAGAGAAATGAAAAACTGTTTTTT	CASRSPKLRTERNEKLFF
TRBV5-4	TRBD1	-	TRBJ2-2	TGTGCCAGCAGCTTGCCCGGGACAGGGGGGTACACCGGGGAGCTGTTTTTT	CASSLPGTGGYTGELFF
TRBV30	-	-	TRBJ2-7	TGTGCCTGGAGTGCGGTCGGCAGGATTGTTTCCTACGAGCAGTACTTC	CAWSAVGRIVSYEQYF
TRBV5-6	TRBD1	-	TRBJ2-1	TGTGCCAGCAGCTTGGAACAGGGGGCCTACAATGAGCAGTTCTTC	CASSLEQGAYNEQFF
TRBV25-1	-	few	TRBJ2-7	TGTGCCAGCCAGGGGTTCTACGAGCAGTACTTC	CASQGFYEQYF
TRBV5-1	-	-	TRBJ2-5	TGCGCCAGCAGCGTCCTTCAAGAGACCCAGTACTTC	CASSVLQETQYF
TRBV7-9	TRBD2	-	TRBJ2-3	TGTGCCAGCAGCCAGGGACTAGCGGGGAGAAGCACAGATACGCAGTATTTT	CASSQGLAGRSTDTQYF
TRBV28	TRBD2	-	TRBJ2-1	TGTGCCAGCATCCCGGGGGGGCCGGGCAATGAGCAGTTCTTC	CASIPGGPGNEQFF
TRBV7-2	TRBD1	-	TRBJ2-3	TGTGCCAGCAGCCACCGGGGACAGGGAAGTGGCGATACGCAGTATTTT	CASSHRGQGSGDTQYF
TRBV5-1	-	-	TRBJ2-7	TGCGCCAGCAGCCCGACCGGGACAATGCAAACCGAGCAGTACTTC	CASSPTGTMQTEQYF
TRBV14	TRBD2	-	TRBJ2-7	TGTGCCAGCAGCGCTAGCGGGACCTACGAGCAGTACTTC	CASSASGTYEQYF
TRBV28	-	-	TRBJ1-1	TGTGCCACCCGAAAAGGGGCAACAATGAACACTGAAGCTTTCTTT	CATRKGATMNTEAFF
TRBV19	TRBD1	-	TRBJ1-2	TGTGCCAGCCTCCTTACCGGGACAGGGGGTAGTAATGGCTACACCTTC	CASLLTGTGGSNGYTF
TRBV11-3	-	-	TRBJ2-2	TGTGCCAGCAGCCCCGGGACTCGGGTCGGGGAGCTGTTTTTT	CASSPGTRVGELFF
TRBV10-1	TRBD2	once	TRBJ2-2	TGCGCCAGCAGTGAGACCAGCGGGAGCCTGGCCGGGGAGCTGTTTTTT	CASSETSGSLAGELFF
TRBV19	TRBD1	-	TRBJ2-5	TGTGCCAGTAGTAGACAGGGCCAAGAGACCCAGTACTTC	CASSRQGQETQYF
TRBV29-1	-	-	TRBJ1-6	TGCAGCGCCCGGACTGGGAGGGTTAATTCACCCCTCCACTTT	CSARTGRVNSPLHF
TRBV15	-	-	TRBJ2-3	TGTGCCACCAGCAGAGGGGGCAGCACAGATACGCAGTATTTT	CATSRGGSTDTQYF
TRBV27	-	-	TRBJ2-2	TGTGCCAGCAGTTATTCGCAGGGGTACACCGGGGAGCTGTTTTTT	CASSYSQGYTGELFF
TRBV13	TRBD2	-	TRBJ2-2	TGTGCCAGCAGCCTGGGGGTAGCGGGTAACACCGGGGAGCTGTTTTTT	CASSLGVAGNTGELFF
TRBV19	-	few	TRBJ1-2	TGTGCCAGTAGTGTCCCGACAGGAGCTGGCTACACCTTC	CASSVPTGAGYTF
TRBV7-2	TRBD1	-	TRBJ1-5	TGTGCCAGCAGCTCTGGACAGGGGGGAAATCAGCCCCAGCATTTT	CASSSGQGGNQPQHF
TRBV19	TRBD1	-	TRBJ2-7	TGTGCCAGTAGAACCGGGACAGGCACCTACGAGCAGTACTTC	CASRTGTGTYEQYF
TRBV13	-	-	TRBJ2-5	TGTGCCAGCAGCCTTTCGAGAGAGACCCAGTACTTC	CASSLSRETQYF